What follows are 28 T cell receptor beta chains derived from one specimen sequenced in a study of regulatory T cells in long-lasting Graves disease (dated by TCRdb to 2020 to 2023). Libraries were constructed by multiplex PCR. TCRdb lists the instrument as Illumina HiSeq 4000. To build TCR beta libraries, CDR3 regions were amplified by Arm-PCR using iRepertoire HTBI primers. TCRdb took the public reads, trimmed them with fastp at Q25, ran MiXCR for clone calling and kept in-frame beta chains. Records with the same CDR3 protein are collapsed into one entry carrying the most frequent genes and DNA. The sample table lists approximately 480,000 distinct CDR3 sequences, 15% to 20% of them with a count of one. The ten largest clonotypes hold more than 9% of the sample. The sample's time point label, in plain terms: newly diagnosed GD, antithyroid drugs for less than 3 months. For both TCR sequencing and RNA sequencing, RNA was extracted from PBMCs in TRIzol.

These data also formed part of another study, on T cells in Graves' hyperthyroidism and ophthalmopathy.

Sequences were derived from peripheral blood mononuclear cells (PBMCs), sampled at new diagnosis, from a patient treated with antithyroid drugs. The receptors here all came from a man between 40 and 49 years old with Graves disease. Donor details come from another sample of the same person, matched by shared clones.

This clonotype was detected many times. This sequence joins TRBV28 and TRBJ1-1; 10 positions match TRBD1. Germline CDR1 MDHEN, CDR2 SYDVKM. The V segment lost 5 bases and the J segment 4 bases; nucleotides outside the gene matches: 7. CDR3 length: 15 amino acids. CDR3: CASSILTGGFTEAFF. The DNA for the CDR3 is TGTGCCAGCAGTATATTGACAGGGGGCTTCACTGAAGCTTTCTTT.

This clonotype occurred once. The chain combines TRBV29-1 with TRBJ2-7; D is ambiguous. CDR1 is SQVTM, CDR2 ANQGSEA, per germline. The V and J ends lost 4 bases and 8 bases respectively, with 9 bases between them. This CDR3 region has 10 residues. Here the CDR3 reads CSVGRGQQYF. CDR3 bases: TGCAGCGTTGGGAGAGGTCAGCAGTACTTC.

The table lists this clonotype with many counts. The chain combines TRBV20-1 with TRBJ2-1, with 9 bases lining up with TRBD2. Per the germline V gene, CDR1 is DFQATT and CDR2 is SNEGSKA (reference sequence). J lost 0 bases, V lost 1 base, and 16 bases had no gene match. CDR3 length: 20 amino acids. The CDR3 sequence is CSARGDLSGRRGSSYNEQFF. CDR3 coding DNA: TGCAGTGCTAGAGGGGATCTGAGCGGGAGGAGGGGAAGCTCCTACAATGAGCAGTTCTTC.

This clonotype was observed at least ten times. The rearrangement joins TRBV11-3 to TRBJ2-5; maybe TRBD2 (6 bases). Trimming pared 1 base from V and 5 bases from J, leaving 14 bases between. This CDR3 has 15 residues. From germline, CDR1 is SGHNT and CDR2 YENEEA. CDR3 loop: CASSLGMGGRETQYF. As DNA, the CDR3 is TGTGCCAGCAGCTTAGGGATGGGGGGTCGGGAGACCCAGTACTTC.

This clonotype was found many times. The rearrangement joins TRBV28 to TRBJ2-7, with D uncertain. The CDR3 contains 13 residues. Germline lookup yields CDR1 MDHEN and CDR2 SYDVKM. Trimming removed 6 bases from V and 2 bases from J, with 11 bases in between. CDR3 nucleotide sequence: TGTGCCAGCAGCTTTGGGGTAACCTACGAGCAGTACTTC. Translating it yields CASSFGVTYEQYF.

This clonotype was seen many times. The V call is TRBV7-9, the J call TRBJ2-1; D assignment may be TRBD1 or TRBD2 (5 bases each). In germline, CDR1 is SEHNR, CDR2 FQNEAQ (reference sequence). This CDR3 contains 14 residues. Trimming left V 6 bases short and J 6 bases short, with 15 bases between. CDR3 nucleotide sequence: TGTGCCAGCAGTTGGGGGAAAAGGGTCAATGAGCAGTTCTTC. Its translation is CASSWGKRVNEQFF.

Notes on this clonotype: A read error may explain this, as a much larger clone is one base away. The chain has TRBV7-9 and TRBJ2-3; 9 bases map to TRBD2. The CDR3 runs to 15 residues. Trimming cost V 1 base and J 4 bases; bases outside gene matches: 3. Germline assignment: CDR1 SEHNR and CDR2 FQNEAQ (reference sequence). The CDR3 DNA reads TGTGCCAGCAGCTTAGTGCGGGAGGGTCCAGATACGCAGTATTTT. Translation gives CASSLVREGPDTQYF.

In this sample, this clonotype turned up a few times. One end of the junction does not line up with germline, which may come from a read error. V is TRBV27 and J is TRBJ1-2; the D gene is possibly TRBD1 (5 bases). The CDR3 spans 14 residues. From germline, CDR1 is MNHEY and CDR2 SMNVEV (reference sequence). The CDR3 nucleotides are TGTGCCAGCAGCCCGCTGACAGCTAAGTATGGCTACACCTTC. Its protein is CASSPLTAKYGYTF.

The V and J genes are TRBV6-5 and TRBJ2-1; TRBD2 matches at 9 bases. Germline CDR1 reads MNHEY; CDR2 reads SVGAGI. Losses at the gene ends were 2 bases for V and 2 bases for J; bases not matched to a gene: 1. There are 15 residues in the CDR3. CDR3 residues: CASSYAGGAYNEQFF. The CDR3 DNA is TGTGCCAGCAGTTACGCGGGGGGGGCCTACAATGAGCAGTTCTTC.

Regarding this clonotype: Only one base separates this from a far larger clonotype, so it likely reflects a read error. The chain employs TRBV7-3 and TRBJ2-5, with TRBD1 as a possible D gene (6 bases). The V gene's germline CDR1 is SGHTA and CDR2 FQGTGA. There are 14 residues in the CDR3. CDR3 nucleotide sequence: TGTGCCGGCAGCTCCGGGACATTCCAAGAGACCCAGTACTTC. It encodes CAGSSGTFQETQYF. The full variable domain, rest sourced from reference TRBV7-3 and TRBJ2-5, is GAGVSQTPSNKVTEKGKYVELRCDPISGHTALYWYRQSLGQGPEFLIYFQGTGAADDSGLPNDRFFAVRPEGSVSTLKIQRTERGDSAVYLCAGSSGTFQETQYFGPGTRLLVL.

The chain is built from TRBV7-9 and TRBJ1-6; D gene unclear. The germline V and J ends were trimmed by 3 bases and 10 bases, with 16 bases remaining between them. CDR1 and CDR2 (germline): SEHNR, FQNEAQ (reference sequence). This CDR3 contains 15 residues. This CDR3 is CASSFRADLKSPLHF. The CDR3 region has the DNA TGTGCCAGCAGCTTCCGTGCCGATCTGAAGTCACCCCTCCACTTT.

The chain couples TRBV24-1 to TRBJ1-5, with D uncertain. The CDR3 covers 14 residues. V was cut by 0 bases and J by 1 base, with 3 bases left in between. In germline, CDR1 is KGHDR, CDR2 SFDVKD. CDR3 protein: CATSDLQSNQPQHF. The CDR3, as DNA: TGTGCCACCAGTGATTTGCAGAGCAATCAGCCCCAGCATTTT.

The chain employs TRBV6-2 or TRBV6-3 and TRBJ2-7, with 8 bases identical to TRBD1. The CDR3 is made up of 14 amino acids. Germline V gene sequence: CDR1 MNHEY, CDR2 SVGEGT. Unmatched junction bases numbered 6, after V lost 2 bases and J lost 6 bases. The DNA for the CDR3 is TGTGCCAGCAGTTACCGGACAGGGCAGGCCGAGCAGTACTTC. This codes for CASSYRTGQAEQYF.

The CDR3 nucleotides are TGTGCCAGTGGGGCTTTGGGGGATGAGCAGTTCTTC. This codes for CASGALGDEQFF. The rearrangement joins TRBV3-1 to TRBJ2-1, with D perhaps being TRBD1 or TRBD2 (5 bases each). The CDR3 spans 12 residues. V dropped 9 bases and J dropped 8 bases, with 14 bases sitting between them. The germline V gene encodes CDR1 LGHDT and CDR2 YNNKEL (reference sequence).

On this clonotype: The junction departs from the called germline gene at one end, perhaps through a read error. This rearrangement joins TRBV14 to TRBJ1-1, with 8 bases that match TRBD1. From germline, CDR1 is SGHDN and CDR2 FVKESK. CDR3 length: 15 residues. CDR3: CAGSPLGQGNTEAFF. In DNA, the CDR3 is TGTGCCGGCAGCCCCCTCGGACAGGGGAACACTGAAGCTTTCTTT.

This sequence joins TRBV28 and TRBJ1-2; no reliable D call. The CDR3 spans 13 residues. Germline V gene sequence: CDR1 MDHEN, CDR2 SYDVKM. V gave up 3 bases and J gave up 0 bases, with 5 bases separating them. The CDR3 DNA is TGTGCCAGCAGTTTGAAAGCTAACTATGGCTACACCTTC. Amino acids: CASSLKANYGYTF.

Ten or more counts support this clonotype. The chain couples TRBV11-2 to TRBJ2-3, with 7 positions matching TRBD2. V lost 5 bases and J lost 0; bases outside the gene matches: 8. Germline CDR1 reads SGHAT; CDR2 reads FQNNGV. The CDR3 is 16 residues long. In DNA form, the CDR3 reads TGTGCCAGCAGCCCAAATGAGCGGGGTAGCACAGATACGCAGTATTTT. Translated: CASSPNERGSTDTQYF. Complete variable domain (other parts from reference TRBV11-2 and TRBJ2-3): EAGVAQSPRYKIIEKRQSVAFWCNPISGHATLYWYQQILGQGPKLLIQFQNNGVVDDSQLPKDRFSAERLKGVDSTLKIQPAKLEDSAVYLCASSPNERGSTDTQYFGPGTRLTVL.

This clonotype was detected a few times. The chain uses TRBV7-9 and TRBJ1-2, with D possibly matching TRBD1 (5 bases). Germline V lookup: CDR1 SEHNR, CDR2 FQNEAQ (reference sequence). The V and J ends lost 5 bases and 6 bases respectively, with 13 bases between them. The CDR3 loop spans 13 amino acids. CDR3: CASSPLGGDGYTF. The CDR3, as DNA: TGTGCCAGCAGCCCCCTCGGGGGAGATGGCTACACCTTC.

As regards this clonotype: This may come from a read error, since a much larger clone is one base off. Here the CDR3 reads CAGSSGTKFTGELFF. The CDR3 nucleotides are TGTGCCGGCAGCAGCGGGACCAAGTTCACCGGGGAGCTGTTTTTT. The chain links TRBV28 to TRBJ2-2; 7 bases align to TRBD2. CDR1 is MDHEN and CDR2 is SYDVKM in the germline V gene. CDR3 size: 15 residues.

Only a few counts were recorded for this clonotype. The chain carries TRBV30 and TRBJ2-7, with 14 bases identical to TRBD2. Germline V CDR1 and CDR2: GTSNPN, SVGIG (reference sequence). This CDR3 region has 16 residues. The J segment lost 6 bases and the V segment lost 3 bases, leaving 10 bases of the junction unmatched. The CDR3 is CAWSRPTSGRAFEQYF. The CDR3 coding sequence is TGTGCCTGGAGCCGACCGACTAGCGGGAGGGCCTTCGAGCAGTACTTC.

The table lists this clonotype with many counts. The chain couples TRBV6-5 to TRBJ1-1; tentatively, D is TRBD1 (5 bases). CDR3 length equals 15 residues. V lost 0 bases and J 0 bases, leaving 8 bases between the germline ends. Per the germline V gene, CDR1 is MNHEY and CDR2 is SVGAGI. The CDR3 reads CASSYSTAMNTEAFF. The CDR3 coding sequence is TGTGCCAGCAGTTACTCGACAGCAATGAACACTGAAGCTTTCTTT.

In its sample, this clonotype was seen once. CDR3 protein: CASSEWRERNTDTQYF. The CDR3 coding sequence is TGCGCCAGCAGTGAGTGGCGGGAACGAAACACAGATACGCAGTATTTT. The chain carries TRBV10-2 and TRBJ2-3; tentatively, D is TRBD2 (6 bases). Germline-derived CDR1 and CDR2 are WSHSY and SAAADI. The CDR3 has 16 residues. V lost 1 base, J lost 2 bases, and 13 bases lay in between.

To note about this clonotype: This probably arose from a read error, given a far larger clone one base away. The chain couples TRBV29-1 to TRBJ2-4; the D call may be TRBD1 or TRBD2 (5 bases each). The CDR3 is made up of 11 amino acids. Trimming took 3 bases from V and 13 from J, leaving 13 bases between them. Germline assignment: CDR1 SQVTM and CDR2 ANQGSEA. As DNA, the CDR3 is TGCAGCGTTGAGGACCCCAGGGAGCAGTACTTC. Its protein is CSVEDPREQYF.

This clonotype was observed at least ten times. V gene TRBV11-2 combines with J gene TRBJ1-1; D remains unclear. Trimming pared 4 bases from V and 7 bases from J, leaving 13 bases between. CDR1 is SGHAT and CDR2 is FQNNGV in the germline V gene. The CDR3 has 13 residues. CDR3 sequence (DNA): TGTGCCAGCAGCTCCTCCGCGGTTGGTGAAGCTTTCTTT. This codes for CASSSSAVGEAFF.

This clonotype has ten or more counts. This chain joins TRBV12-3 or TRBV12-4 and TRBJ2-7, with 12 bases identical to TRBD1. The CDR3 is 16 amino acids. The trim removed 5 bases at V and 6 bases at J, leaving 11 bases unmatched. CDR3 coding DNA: TGTGCCAGCAGTCTATGGACCGGGACAGGGGGCGGCGAGCAGTACTTC. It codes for CASSLWTGTGGGEQYF.

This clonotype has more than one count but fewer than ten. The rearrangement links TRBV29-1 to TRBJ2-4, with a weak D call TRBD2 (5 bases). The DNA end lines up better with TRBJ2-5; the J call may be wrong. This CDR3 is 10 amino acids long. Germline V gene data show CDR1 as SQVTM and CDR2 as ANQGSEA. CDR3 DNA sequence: TGCAGTGGAGGTGCGGAGACCCAGTACTTC. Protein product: CSGGAETQYF.

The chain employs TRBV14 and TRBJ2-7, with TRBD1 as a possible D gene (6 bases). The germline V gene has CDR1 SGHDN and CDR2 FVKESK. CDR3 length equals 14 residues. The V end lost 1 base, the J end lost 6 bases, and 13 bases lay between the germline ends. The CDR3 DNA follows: TGTGCCAGCAGCCAAGTAAGGGGACACGGCGAGCAGTACTTC. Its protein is CASSQVRGHGEQYF. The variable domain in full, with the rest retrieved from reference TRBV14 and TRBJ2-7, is EAGVTQFPSHSVIEKGQTVTLRCDPISGHDNLYWYRRVMGKEIKFLLHFVKESKQDESGMPNNRFLAERTGGTYSTLKVQPAELEDSGVYFCASSQVRGHGEQYFGPGTRLTVT.

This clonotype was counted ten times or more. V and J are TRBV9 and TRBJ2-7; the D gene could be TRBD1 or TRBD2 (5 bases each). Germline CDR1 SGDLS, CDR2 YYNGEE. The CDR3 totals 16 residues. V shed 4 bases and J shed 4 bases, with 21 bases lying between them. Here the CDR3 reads CASSYTPGRGLYEQYF. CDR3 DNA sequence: TGTGCCAGCAGCTATACACCGGGACGGGGTTTGTACGAGCAGTACTTC.